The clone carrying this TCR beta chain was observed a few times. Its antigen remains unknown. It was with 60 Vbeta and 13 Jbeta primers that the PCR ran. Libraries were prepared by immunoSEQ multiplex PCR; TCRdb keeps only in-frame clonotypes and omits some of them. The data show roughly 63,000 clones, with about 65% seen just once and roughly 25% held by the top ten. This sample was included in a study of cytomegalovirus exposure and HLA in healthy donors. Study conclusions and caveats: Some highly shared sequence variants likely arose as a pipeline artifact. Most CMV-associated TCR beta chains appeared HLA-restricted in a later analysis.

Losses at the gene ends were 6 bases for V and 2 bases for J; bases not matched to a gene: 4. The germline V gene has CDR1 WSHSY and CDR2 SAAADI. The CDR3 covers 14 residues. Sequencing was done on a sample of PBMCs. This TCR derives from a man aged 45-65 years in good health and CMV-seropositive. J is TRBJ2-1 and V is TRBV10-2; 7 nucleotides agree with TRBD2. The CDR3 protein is CASRSGEPYNEQFF. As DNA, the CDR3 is TGCGCCAGCAGGAGCGGGGAACCCTACAATGAGCAGTTCTTC.